This entry lists 6 T cell receptor beta chains sequenced from one sample in a study of T cell responses to AZD1222 COVID-19 vaccine. The assay was immunoSEQ multiplex PCR, and TCRdb's table has in-frame clones only and misses some. The repertoire holds 200,000 or so clones, with over 70% as singletons. The material sequenced was peripheral blood, taken on day 0 of MenACWY control vaccination. The receptors shown here come from an adult in good health.

V and J are TRBV5-4 and TRBJ2-2; D gene uncertain. The CDR3 consists of 15 residues. The germline V and J ends were trimmed by 0 bases and 0 bases, with 6 bases remaining between them. Germline CDR1 and CDR2: SGHNT and YYREEE (reference sequence). The CDR3 DNA is TGTGCCAGCAGCTTGGGCATCGCGAACACCGGGGAGCTGTTTTTT. It translates to CASSLGIANTGELFF.

The chain employs TRBV12-3 or TRBV12-4 and TRBJ2-1, with D hard to call. V lost 5 bases and J 10 bases, leaving 9 bases between the germline ends. The CDR3 extends over 11 amino acids. CDR3 nucleotide sequence: TGTGCCAGCAGTCCCGCCTGGGAGCAGTTCTTC. Its translation is CASSPAWEQFF.

V usage is TRBV20-1 and J usage is TRBJ1-3, with TRBD1 identical over 8 bases. Germline V gene lookup returns CDR1 DFQATT and CDR2 SNEGSKA (reference sequence). J lost 7 bases, V lost 3 bases, and 5 bases had no gene match. The CDR3 has 13 residues. CDR3 sequence: CSASLQGGNTIYF. As DNA, the CDR3 is TGCAGTGCTAGTCTACAGGGGGGGAACACCATATATTTT.

The CDR3 region is CASSLFRNSPLHF. CDR3 in DNA: TGTGCCAGCAGTTTGTTTCGAAATTCACCCCTCCACTTT. V gene TRBV27 combines with J gene TRBJ1-6, with no clear D. The germline V and J ends were trimmed by 3 bases and 7 bases, with 7 bases remaining between them. Looked up from germline, CDR1 is MNHEY and CDR2 is SMNVEV (reference sequence). This CDR3 has 13 amino acids.

This clone was seen once. V usage is TRBV14 and J usage is TRBJ1-5; D is undetermined. Trimming took 4 bases from V and 0 from J, leaving 4 bases between them. The CDR3 extends over 13 amino acids. Germline V gene data show CDR1 as SGHDN and CDR2 as FVKESK. The CDR3 is CASSLYSNQPQHF. Here the CDR3 DNA reads TGTGCCAGCAGCCTCTATAGCAATCAGCCCCAGCATTTT.

This clone was found once. The V call is TRBV5-6, the J call TRBJ1-6, with D maybe TRBD1 (5 bases). The CDR3 consists of 13 residues. V gave up 2 bases and J gave up 9 bases, with 9 bases separating them. The germline V gene encodes CDR1 SGHDT and CDR2 YYEEEE. The CDR3 DNA reads as TGTGCCAGCAGCTTTGTCGGGGGTTCACCCCTCCACTTT. Protein sequence: CASSFVGGSPLHF.